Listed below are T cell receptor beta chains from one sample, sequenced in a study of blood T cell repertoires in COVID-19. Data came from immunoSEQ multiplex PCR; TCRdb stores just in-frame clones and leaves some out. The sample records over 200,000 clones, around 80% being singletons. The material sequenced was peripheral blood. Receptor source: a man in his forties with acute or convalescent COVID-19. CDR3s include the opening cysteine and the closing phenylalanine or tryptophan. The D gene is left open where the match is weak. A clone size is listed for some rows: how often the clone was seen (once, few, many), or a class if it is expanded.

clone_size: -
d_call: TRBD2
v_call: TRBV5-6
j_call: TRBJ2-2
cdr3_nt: TGTGCCAGCATGTCGGGAGGGCAACACCCCGGGGAGCTGTTTTTT
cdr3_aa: CASMSGGQHPGELFF

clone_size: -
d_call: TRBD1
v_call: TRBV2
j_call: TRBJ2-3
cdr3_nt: TGTGCCAGCAGCGGACAGGGCCCAGATACGCAGTATTTT
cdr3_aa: CASSGQGPDTQYF

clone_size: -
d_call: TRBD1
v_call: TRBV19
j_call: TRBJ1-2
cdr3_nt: TGTGCCACTAGGGACAGGGTGACCTATGGCTACACCTTC
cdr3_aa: CATRDRVTYGYTF

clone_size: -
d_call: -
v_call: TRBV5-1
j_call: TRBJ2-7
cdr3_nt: TGCGCCAGCAGCTTGGCGGGAGATGGGGCCTACGAGCAGTACTTC
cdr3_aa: CASSLAGDGAYEQYF

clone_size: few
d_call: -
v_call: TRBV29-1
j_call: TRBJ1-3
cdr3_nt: TGCAGCGTTGACGGGAGTTCTGGAAACACCATATATTTT
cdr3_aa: CSVDGSSGNTIYF

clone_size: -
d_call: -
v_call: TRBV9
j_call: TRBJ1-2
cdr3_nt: TGTGCCAGCAGCCCACGCAGACTCATAGATAACTATGGCTACACCTTC
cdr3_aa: CASSPRRLIDNYGYTF

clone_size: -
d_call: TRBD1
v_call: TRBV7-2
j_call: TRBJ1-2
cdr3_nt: TGTGCCAGCAGCCTCACCGGGACAGGGACCTTTGGAAGTGGCTACACCTTC
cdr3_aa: CASSLTGTGTFGSGYTF

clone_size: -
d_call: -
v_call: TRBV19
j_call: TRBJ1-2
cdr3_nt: TGTGCCAGTAGTATTCCCAGACAGAACTATGGCTACACCTTC
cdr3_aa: CASSIPRQNYGYTF

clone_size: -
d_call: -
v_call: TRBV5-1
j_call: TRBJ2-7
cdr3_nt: TGCGCCAGCAGCTTGGTGGCGGACACCAGGCTCGAGCAGTACTTC
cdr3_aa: CASSLVADTRLEQYF

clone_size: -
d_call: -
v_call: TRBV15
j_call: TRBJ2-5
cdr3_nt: TGTGCCACCAGCAGAGATCGAGCGGGTGGTTCGGAGACCCAGTACTTC
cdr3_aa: CATSRDRAGGSETQYF

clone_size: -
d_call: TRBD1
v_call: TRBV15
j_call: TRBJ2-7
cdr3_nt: TGTGCCACCAGCAGAGGAAGGGACAGGGCCTACGAGCAGTACTTC
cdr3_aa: CATSRGRDRAYEQYF

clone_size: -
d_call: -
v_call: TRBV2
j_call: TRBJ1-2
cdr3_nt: TGTGCCAGCAGTGAACCTGGACAGTTAGACTTC
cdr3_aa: CASSEPGQLDF

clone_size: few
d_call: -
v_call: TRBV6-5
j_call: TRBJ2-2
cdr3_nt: TGTGCCAGCAATATGGGACAGAACACCGGGGAGCTGTTTTTT
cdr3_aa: CASNMGQNTGELFF

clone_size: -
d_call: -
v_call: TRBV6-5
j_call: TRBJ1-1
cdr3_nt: TGTGCCAGCAGCCGCATTAGGGGTTCTGAAGCTTTCTTT
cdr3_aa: CASSRIRGSEAFF

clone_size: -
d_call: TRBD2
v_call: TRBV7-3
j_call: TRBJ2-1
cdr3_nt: TGTGCCAGCAGCACCGTAGCGGGAGGAGCCTACAATGAGCAGTTCTTC
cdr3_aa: CASSTVAGGAYNEQFF

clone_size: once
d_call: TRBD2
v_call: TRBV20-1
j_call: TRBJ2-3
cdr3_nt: TGCAGTGCTAGTCAGCGGGAGGGCCGCGATACGCAGTATTTT
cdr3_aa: CSASQREGRDTQYF

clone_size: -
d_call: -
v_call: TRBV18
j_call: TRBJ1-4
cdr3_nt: TGTGCCAGCTCACCCGGACAGTCTGCAACTAATGAAAAACTGTTTTTT
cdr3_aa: CASSPGQSATNEKLFF

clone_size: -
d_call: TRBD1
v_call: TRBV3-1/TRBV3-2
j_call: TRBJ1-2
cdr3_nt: TGTGCCAGCAGCCACCGGGACAGGGGCGGCTACACCTTC
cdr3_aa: CASSHRDRGGYTF

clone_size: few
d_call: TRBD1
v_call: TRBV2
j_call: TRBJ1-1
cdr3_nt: TGTGCCAGCAGGAAACGGACAGGGACAAGGGGAAACACTGAAGCTTTCTTT
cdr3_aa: CASRKRTGTRGNTEAFF

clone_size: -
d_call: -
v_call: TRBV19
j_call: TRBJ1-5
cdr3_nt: TGTGCCACCCGCCCCGAAAGACAGGGCAATCAGCCCCAGCATTTT
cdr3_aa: CATRPERQGNQPQHF

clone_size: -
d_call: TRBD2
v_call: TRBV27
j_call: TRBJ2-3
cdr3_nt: TGTGCCAGCAGTTTATTGACTAGCGGGGATATCACAGATACGCAGTATTTT
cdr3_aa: CASSLLTSGDITDTQYF

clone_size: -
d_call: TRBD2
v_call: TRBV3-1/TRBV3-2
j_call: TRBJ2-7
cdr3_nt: TGTGCCAGCAGCCGCGGACTAGCGGGAGGAAAAGAGCAGTACTTC
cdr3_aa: CASSRGLAGGKEQYF

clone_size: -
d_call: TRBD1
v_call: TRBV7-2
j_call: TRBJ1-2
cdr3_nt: TGTGCCAGCAGCTCGGACAGGGGGAACTATGGCTACACCTTC
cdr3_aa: CASSSDRGNYGYTF

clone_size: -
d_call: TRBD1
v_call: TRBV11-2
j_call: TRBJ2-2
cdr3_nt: TGTGCCAGCAGCCGTACCGGACAGGGATTAACCGGGGAGCTGTTTTTT
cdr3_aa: CASSRTGQGLTGELFF

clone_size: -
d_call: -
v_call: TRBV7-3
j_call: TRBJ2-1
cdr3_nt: TGTGCCAGCAGCCCAACCCATGTAGCCCGTGGGCAGTTCTTC
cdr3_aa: CASSPTHVARGQFF

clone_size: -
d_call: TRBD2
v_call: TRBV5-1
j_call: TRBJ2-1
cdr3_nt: TGCGCCAGCAGCGTTGTGCGGGAGTCAAATGAGCAGTTCTTC
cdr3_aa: CASSVVRESNEQFF

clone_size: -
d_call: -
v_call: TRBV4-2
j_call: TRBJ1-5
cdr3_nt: TGTGCCAGCAGCCAAGATAGTCGGGGCAATCAGCCCCAGCATTTT
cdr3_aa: CASSQDSRGNQPQHF

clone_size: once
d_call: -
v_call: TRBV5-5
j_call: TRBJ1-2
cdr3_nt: TGTGCCAGCAGCTTGCTCCAGGGCAGTAACTATGGCTACACCTTC
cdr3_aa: CASSLLQGSNYGYTF

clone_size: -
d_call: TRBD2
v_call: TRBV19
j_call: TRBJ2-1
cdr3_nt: TGTGCCAGCCTGGGGGGGACTAGCGGTTACAATGAGCAGTTCTTC
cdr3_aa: CASLGGTSGYNEQFF

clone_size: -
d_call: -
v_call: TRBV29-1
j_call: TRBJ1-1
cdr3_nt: TGCAGCGTTGTGACAGGATTGAACACTGAAGCTTTCTTT
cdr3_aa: CSVVTGLNTEAFF

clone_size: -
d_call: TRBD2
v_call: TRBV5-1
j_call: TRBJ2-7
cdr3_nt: TGCGCCAGCAGCACCCGACTAGCGGGAGGAAAGGTCGAGCAGTACTTC
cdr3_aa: CASSTRLAGGKVEQYF

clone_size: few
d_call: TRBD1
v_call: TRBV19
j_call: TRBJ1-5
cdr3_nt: TGTGCCAGTAGTGTGGACGGACAGGGAGGTGGCAATCAGCCCCAGCATTTT
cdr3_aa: CASSVDGQGGGNQPQHF

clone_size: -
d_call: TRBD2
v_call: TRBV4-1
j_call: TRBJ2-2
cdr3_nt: TGCGCCAGCAGTCGACTAGCGGAGGGCACCGGGGAGCTGTTTTTT
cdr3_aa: CASSRLAEGTGELFF

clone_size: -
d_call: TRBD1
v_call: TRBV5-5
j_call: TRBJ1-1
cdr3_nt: TGTGCCAGCGCCTCTCAGGGGGACACTGAAGCTTTCTTT
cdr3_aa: CASASQGDTEAFF

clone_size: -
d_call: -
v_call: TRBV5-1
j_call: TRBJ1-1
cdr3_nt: TGCGCCAGCAGCTTGAAACAGGAGCGCACTGAAGCTTTCTTT
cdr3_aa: CASSLKQERTEAFF

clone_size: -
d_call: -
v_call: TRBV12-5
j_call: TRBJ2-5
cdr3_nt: TGTGCTAGTGGTCTAGGACAACGGGAGACCCAGTACTTC
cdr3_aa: CASGLGQRETQYF

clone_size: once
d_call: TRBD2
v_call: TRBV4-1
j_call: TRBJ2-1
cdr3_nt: TGCGCCAGCAGCCATTCTCAGCGGGAGGGCTACAATGAGCAGTTCTTC
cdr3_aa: CASSHSQREGYNEQFF

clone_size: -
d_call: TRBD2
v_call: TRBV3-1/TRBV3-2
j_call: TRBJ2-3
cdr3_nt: TGTGCCAGCAGCCAAGATCAACGGCGGGAGGCCGGTGCGGATACGCAGTATTTT
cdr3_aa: CASSQDQRREAGADTQYF

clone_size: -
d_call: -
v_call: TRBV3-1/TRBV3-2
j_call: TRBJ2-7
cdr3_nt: TGTGCCAGCAGCCAAGGGCAGGGGAAGCAGTACTTC
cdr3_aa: CASSQGQGKQYF

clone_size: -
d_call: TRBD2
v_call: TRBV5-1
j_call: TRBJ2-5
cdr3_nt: TGCGCCAGCAGCTTTAGCGGGAGGGCCCGGGGAGAGACCCAGTACTTC
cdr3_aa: CASSFSGRARGETQYF

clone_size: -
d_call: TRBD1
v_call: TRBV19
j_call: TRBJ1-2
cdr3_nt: TGTGCCAGTGGGGACAGGGGGCTTGGCTATGGCTACACCTTC
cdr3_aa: CASGDRGLGYGYTF

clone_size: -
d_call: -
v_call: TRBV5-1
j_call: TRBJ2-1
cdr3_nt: TGCGCCAGCAGCCCGGGACACGGTCCGTACAATGAGCAGTTCTTC
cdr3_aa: CASSPGHGPYNEQFF

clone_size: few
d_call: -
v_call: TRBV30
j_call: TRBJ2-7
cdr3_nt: TGTGCCTGGACACGGCGGGTAGACTACGAGCAGTACTTC
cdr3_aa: CAWTRRVDYEQYF

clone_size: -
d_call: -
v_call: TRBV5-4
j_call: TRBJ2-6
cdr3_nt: TGTGCCAGCAGCTCGAGGAGGACCGCTGGGGCCAACGTCCTGACTTTC
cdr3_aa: CASSSRRTAGANVLTF

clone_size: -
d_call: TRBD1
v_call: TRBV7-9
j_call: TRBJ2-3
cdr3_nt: TGTGCCAGCAGCCTAGGGACAGGGGACACAGATACGCAGTATTTT
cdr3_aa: CASSLGTGDTDTQYF

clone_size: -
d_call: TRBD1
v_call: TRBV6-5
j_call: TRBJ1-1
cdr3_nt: TGTGCCAGCAGTTGGGACAGGGAGGTCACTGAAGCTTTCTTT
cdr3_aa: CASSWDREVTEAFF

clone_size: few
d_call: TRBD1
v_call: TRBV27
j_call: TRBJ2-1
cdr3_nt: TGTGCCAGCAGTCCCGGGACAGGGGCGCCCAATGAGCAGTTCTTC
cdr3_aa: CASSPGTGAPNEQFF

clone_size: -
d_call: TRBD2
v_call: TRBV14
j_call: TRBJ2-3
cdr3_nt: TGTGCCAGCAGCGTAACTAGCGGGAGGTCCCCAGATACGCAGTATTTT
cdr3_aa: CASSVTSGRSPDTQYF

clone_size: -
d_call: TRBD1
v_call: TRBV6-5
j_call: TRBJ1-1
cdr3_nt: TGTGCCAGCAGCGTTCGACAGGGGAACACTGAAGCTTTCTTT
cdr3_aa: CASSVRQGNTEAFF

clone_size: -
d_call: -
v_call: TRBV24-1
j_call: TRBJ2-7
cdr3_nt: TGTGCCACCAGTGATTTGGGGCTAATTTACTACGAGCAGTACTTC
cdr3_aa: CATSDLGLIYYEQYF

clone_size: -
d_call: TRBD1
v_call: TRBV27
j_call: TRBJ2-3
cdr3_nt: TGTGCCAGCAGTCGAAGGAGTTTGACAGGGGGGGTTTACACAGATACGCAGTATTTT
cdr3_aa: CASSRRSLTGGVYTDTQYF

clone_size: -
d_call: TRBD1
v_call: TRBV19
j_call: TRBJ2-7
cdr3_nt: TGTGCCAGTAGTCCCCGGACAGGGACCTACGAGCAGTACTTC
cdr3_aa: CASSPRTGTYEQYF

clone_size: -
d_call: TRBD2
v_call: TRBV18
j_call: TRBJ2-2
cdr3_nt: TGTGCCAGCTCACCTAGCGGGACGAGGACCGGGGAGCTGTTTTTT
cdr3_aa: CASSPSGTRTGELFF

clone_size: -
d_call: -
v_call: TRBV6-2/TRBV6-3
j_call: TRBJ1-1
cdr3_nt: TGTGCCAGCAGTTACGATCTATTGCCAGGGCTGAATACTGAAGCTTTCTTT
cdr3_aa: CASSYDLLPGLNTEAFF

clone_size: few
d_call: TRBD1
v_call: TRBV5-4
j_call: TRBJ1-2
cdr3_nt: TGTGCCAGCAGAGGGACAGGGGGCCTCGGCTATGGCTACACCTTC
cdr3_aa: CASRGTGGLGYGYTF

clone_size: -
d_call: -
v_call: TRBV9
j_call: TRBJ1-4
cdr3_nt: TGTGCCAGCAGCGTAGGGGTAGGGGCGCAGGCAACTAATGAAAAACTGTTTTTT
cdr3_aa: CASSVGVGAQATNEKLFF

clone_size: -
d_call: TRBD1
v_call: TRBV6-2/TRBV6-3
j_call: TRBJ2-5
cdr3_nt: TGTGCCAGCAGTCGGGGGACAGGGGGCAAGGAGACCCAGTACTTC
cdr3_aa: CASSRGTGGKETQYF